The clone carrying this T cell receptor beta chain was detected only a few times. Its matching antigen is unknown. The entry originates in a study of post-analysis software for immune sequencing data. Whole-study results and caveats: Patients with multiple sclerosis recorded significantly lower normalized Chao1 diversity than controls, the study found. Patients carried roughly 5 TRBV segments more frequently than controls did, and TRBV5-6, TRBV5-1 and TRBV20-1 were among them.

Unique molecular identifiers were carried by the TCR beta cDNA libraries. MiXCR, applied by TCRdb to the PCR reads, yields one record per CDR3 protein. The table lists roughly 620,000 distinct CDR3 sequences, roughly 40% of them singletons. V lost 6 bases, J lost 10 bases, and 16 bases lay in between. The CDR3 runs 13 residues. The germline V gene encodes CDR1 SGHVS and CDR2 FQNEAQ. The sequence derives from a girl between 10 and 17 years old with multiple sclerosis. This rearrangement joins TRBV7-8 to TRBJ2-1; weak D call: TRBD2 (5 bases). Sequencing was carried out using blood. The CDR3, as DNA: TGTGCCAGCAGGCTAGCCGGGGTTGGGGAGCAGTTCTTC. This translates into CASRLAGVGEQFF.